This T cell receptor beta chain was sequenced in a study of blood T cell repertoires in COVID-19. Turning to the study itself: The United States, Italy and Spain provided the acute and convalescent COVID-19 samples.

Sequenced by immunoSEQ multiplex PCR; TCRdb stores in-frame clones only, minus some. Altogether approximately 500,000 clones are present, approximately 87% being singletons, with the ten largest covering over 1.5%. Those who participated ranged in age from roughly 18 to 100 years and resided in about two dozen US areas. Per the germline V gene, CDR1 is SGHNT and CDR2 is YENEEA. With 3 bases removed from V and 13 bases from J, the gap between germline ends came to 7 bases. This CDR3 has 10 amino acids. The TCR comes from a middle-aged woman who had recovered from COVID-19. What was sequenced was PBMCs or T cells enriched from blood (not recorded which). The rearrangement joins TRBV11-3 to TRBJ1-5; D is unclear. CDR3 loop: CASSFRPQHF. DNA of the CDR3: TGTGCCAGCAGCTTCAGGCCTCAGCATTTT.